These T cell receptor beta chains were read from a single sample in a study of tumor-infiltrating lymphocytes in primary liver carcinoma. TCRdb itself ran the multiplex PCR reads through MiXCR, one entry per CDR3 protein. Here the sample spans about 92,000 distinct CDR3 sequences, roughly 70% being singletons. Sequencing was performed on tumor-adjacent normal liver tissue. The source of these receptors is a man in his forties with primary liver carcinoma and hepatitis B virus infection. The CDR3 runs from the conserved cysteine through the conserved F or W. The order of the fields is CDR3 protein, V gene.

CDR3: CASNFVSANTGELFF
V: TRBV13

CDR3: CVSTGDPRVHTQYF
V: TRBV6-6

CDR3: CASSYGNRDYTQYF
V: TRBV28

CDR3: CASSPVGETQYF
V: TRBV28

CDR3: CASSQLTGLTTDTQHF
V: TRBV6-1

CDR3: CASTGTGGTGEPFF
V: TRBV12-3/TRBV12-4

CDR3: CASSPTRVSSIPYDYTF
V: TRBV6-1

CDR3: CASSPTWSSPEASF
V: TRBV5-5

CDR3: CASSEAGVELNEQFF
V: TRBV6-1

CDR3: CASIEVGAEQFF
V: TRBV11-2

CDR3: CASSPTASGNQPQHF
V: TRBV5-1

CDR3: CADREGDSPLHF
V: TRBV6-6

CDR3: CASSPREGRYGYTF
V: TRBV4-1

CDR3: CASSALSSYNEQFF
V: TRBV6-5

CDR3: CSVSGVFETQYF
V: TRBV29-1

CDR3: CANNSTRGESQYF
V: TRBV11-1

CDR3: CSAHERRAEPYNEQFF
V: TRBV20-1

CDR3: CASSLGRDLRNEQFF
V: TRBV11-1

CDR3: CASIPLRGVGGPTGELFF
V: TRBV28

CDR3: CASCISRGEDTQYF
V: TRBV7-9

CDR3: CASGLVQGAYEQYF
V: TRBV11-2

CDR3: CASSRAGTGGYNEQFF
V: TRBV28

CDR3: CAWTKGVTDTQYF
V: TRBV30

CDR3: CASSFRNSYDEQFF
V: TRBV28

CDR3: CASSLGWTIGTNEQFF
V: TRBV5-1

CDR3: CASSKGLTGDQFF
V: TRBV19

CDR3: CAWSVHWQVQETQYF
V: TRBV30

CDR3: CASSTWTGMKAGANVLTF
V: TRBV6-5

CDR3: CASSLEAGNYNEQFF
V: TRBV5-1

CDR3: CAISSTGTGSLPKETQYF
V: TRBV10-3

CDR3: CASGTSYEQYF
V: TRBV28

CDR3: CASSPGAAYEQYF
V: TRBV18

CDR3: CASSFGDTPRGEQYF
V: TRBV28

CDR3: CAWSVQGQPQHF
V: TRBV30

CDR3: CASNRGTSGSSNNEQFF
V: TRBV11-2

CDR3: CASSDSNTEAFF
V: TRBV2

CDR3: CASSFTGAGKEKLVF
V: TRBV6-5

CDR3: CVRGGLGGDNEQFF
V: TRBV6-1

CDR3: CASSVTGVERETQYF
V: TRBV7-9

CDR3: CASSIILARVEYF
V: TRBV11-2

CDR3: CASSPGTGRGNEHFF
V: TRBV6-5

CDR3: CASSLEVQSYEQYF
V: TRBV5-5

CDR3: CASSPTGGGWEEQYF
V: TRBV4-1

CDR3: CSVARGTSGSLDTQYF
V: TRBV29-1

CDR3: CASSLNDAYEQYF
V: TRBV11-2

CDR3: CASSLTRPDTQYF
V: TRBV6-1

CDR3: CASSHSGVGGNQPQHF
V: TRBV6-5

CDR3: CARLTEETQYF
V: TRBV2

CDR3: CASSLSRNTGELFF
V: TRBV11-2

CDR3: CATREGGSYEQYF
V: TRBV6-1

CDR3: CASGLRPGLTAYQETQYF
V: TRBV11-2

CDR3: CSVEGRSRGGPFVNEQFF
V: TRBV29-1

CDR3: CSNSLGQGQYF
V: TRBV13

CDR3: CASSQGFKLGGSSAGQFF
V: TRBV4-1

CDR3: CASSLGAVEQYF
V: TRBV12-3/TRBV12-4